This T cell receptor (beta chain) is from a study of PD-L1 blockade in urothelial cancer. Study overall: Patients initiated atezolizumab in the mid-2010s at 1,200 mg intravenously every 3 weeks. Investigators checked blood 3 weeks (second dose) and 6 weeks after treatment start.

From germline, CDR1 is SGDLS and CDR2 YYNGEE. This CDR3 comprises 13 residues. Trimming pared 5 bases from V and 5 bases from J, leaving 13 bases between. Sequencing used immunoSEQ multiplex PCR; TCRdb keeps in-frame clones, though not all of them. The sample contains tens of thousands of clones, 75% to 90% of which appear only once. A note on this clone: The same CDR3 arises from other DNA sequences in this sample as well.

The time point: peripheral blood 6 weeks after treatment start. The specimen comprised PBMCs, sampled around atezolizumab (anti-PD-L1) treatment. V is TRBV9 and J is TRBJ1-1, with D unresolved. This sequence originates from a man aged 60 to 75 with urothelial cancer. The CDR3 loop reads CASSEGTGTEAFF. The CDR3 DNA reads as TGTGCCAGCAGTGAGGGTACGGGGACTGAAGCTTTCTTT.